This T cell receptor beta chain stems from a study of tumor-infiltrating lymphocytes in oesophageal squamous cell carcinoma. MiXCR, applied by TCRdb to the PCR reads, yields one record per CDR3 protein. The sample records approximately 22,000 distinct CDR3 sequences, around 34% being singletons. Germline lookup yields CDR1 MNHNS and CDR2 SASEGT. CDR3 length: 13 amino acids. V and J are TRBV6-1 and TRBJ2-1; D gene unclear. The DNA end is more similar to TRBJ2-5, so the J call may be wrong. The sample taken for sequencing was esophageal tumor tissue. This clonotype was obtained from a female donor with esophageal squamous cell carcinoma. CDR3 protein: CASSEFEQETQYF. CDR3 in DNA: TGTGCCAGCAGTGAATTCGAGCAAGAGACCCAGTACTTC.